Listed here is a single T cell receptor beta chain. In the original workflow: Researchers report that nucleated cell counts were estimated from reference gene primer amplification. The repertoire was sequenced with immunoSEQ multiplex PCR; TCRdb's copy has only in-frame clones and lacks some. V and J calls and clone size come straight from that table; D and trimming were deduced from the DNA. The sample has hundreds of thousands of clones, around 86% seen once. This sample was taken from a study of blood T cell repertoires in COVID-19. In the study overall: Collection of acute and convalescent COVID-19 samples took place in the United States, Italy and Spain.

The CDR3 is 15 residues long. Germline V gives CDR1 LNHDA, CDR2 SQIVND (reference sequence). V lost 4 bases, J lost 5 bases, and 9 bases stayed unmatched. The chain recombines TRBV19 with TRBJ1-1, with TRBD1 identical over 8 bases. The specimen sequenced was peripheral blood. This TCR derives from a woman younger than 45 who had recovered from COVID-19. For the CDR3, the DNA is TGTGCCAGTAGTACCCCAAGGACAGGGAGTACTGAAGCTTTCTTT. Protein product: CASSTPRTGSTEAFF.